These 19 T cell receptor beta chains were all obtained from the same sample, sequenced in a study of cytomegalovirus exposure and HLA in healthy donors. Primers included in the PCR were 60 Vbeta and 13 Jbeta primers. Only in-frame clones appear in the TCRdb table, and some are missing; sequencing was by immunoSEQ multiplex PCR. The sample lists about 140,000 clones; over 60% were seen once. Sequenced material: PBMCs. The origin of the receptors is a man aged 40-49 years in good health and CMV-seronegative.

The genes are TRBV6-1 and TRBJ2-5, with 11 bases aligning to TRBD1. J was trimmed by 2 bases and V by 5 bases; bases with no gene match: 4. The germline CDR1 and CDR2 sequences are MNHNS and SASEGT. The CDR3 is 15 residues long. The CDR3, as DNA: TGTGCCAGCAGTACCGGGACAGGGGGTCAAGAGACCCAGTACTTC. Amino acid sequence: CASSTGTGGQETQYF.

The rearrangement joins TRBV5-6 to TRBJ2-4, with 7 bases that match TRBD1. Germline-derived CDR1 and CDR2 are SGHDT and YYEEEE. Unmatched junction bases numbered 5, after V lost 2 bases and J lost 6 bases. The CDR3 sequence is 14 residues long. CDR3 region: CASSFEGAGNIQYF. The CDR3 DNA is TGTGCCAGCAGCTTTGAGGGGGCAGGAAACATTCAGTACTTC.

The CDR3 loop is CASSPYTSGPTYEQYF. CDR3 nucleotides: TGTGCCAGCAGCCCCTACACTAGCGGGCCAACCTACGAGCAGTACTTC. The chain links TRBV5-6 to TRBJ2-7; 9 bases fit TRBD2. With V trimmed by 4 bases and J by 2 bases, 10 bases remained unmatched. Germline CDR1 and CDR2: SGHDT and YYEEEE. This CDR3 comprises 16 residues.

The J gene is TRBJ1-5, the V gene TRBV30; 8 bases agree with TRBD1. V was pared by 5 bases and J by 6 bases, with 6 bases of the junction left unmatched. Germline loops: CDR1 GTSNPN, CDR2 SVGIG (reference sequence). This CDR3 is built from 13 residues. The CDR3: CAWAGGGSQPQHF. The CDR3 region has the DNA TGTGCCTGGGCAGGGGGCGGAAGTCAGCCCCAGCATTTT.

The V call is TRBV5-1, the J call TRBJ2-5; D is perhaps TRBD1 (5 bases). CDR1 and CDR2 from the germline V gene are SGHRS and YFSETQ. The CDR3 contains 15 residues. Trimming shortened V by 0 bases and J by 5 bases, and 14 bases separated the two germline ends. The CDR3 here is CASSLDPGFVETQYF. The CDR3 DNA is TGCGCCAGCAGCTTGGACCCAGGGTTTGTCGAGACCCAGTACTTC. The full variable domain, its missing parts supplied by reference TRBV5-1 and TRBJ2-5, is KAGVTQTPRYLIKTRGQQVTLSCSPISGHRSVSWYQQTPGQGLQFLFEYFSETQRNKGNFPGRFSGRQFSNSRSEMNVSTLELGDSALYLCASSLDPGFVETQYFGPGTRLLVL.

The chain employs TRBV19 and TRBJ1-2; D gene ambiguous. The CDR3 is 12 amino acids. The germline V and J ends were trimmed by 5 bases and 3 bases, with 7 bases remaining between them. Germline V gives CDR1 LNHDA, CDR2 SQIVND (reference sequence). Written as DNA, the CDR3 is TGTGCCAGTAGTTACGAGGACTATGGCTACACCTTC. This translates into CASSYEDYGYTF.

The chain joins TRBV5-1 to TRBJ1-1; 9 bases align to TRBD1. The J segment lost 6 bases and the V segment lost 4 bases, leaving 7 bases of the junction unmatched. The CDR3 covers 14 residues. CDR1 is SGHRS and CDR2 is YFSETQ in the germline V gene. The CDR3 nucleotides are TGCGCCAGCAGCGCTTCGGACAGGGGTGCTGAAGCTTTCTTT. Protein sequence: CASSASDRGAEAFF. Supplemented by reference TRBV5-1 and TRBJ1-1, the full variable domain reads KAGVTQTPRYLIKTRGQQVTLSCSPISGHRSVSWYQQTPGQGLQFLFEYFSETQRNKGNFPGRFSGRQFSNSRSEMNVSTLELGDSALYLCASSASDRGAEAFFGQGTRLTVV.

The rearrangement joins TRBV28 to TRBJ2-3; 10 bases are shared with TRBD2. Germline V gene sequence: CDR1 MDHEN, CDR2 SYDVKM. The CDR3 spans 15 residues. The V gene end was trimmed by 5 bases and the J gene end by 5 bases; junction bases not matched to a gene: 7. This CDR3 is CASSLAGVSVDTQYF. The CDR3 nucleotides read TGTGCCAGCAGTCTAGCGGGAGTGTCGGTAGATACGCAGTATTTT.

The CDR3 is CASGRQGVNTEAFF. DNA of the CDR3: TGCGCCAGCGGACGACAGGGGGTGAACACTGAAGCTTTCTTT. This chain connects TRBV5-1 to TRBJ1-1; 9 bases are a match to TRBD1. V trimming: 7 bases; J trimming: 0 bases; junction bases outside the gene matches: 4. This CDR3 is 14 amino acids long. The germline V gene encodes CDR1 SGHRS and CDR2 YFSETQ.

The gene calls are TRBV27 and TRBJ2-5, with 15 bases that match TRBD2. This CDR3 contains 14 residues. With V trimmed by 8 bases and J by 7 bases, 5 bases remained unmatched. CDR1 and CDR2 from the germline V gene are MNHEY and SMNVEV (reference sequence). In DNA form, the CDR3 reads TGTGCCAGCTCGGGACTAGCGGGAGGAGGGACCCAGTACTTC. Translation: CASSGLAGGGTQYF.

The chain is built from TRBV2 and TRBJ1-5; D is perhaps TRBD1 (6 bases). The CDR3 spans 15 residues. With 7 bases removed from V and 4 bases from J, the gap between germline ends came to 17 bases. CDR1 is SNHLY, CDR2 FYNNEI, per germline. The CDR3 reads CASNGATGRNQPQHF. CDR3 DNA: TGTGCCAGCAACGGGGCGACAGGAAGGAATCAGCCCCAGCATTTT.

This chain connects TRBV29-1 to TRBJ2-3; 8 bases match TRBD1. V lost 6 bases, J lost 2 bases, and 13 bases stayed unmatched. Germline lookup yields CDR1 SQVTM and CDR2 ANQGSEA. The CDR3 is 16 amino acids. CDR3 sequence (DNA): TGCAGCGTGGCCGGGACAGGAGGTGGGGCCACAGATACGCAGTATTTT. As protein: CSVAGTGGGATDTQYF.

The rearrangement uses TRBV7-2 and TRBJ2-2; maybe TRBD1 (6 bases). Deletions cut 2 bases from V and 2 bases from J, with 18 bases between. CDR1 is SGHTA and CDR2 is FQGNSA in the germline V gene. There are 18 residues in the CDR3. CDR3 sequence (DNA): TGTGCCAGCAGCTTACCTCTCGCGGGCAGGGGAAACACCGGGGAGCTGTTTTTT. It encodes CASSLPLAGRGNTGELFF.

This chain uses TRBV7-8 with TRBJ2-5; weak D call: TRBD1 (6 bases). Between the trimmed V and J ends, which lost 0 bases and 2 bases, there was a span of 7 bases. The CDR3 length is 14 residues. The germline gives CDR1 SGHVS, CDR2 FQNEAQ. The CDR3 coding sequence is TGTGCCAGCAGCTTAGCGAGGGGGCAAGAGACCCAGTACTTC. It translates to CASSLARGQETQYF.

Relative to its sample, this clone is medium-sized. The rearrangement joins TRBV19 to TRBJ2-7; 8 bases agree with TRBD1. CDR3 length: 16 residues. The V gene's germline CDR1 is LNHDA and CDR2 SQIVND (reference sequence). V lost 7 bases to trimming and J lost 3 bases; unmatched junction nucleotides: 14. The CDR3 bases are TGTGCCAGTATAAACCCCGAGGACAGGGTGGGCTACGAGCAGTACTTC. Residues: CASINPEDRVGYEQYF.

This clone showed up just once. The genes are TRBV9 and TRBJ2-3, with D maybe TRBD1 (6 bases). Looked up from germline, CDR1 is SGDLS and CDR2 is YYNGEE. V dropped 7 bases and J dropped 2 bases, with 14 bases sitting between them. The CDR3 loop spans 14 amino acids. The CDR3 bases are TGTGCCAGCGGATCTGGGACACCCACAGATACGCAGTATTTT. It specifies CASGSGTPTDTQYF.

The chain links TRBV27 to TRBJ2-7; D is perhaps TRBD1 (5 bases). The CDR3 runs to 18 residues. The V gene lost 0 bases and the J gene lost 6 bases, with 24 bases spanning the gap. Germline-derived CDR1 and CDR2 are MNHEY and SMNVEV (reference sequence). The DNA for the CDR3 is TGTGCCAGCAGTTTATCAAGTTGGTTGGTGCAGGGTGAAGGCGAGCAGTACTTC. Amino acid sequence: CASSLSSWLVQGEGEQYF.

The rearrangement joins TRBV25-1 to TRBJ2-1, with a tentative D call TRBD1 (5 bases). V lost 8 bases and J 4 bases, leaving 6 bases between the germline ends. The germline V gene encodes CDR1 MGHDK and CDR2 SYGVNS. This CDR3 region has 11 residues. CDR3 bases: TGTGCCAGCGGGGCGTACAATGAGCAGTTCTTC. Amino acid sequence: CASGAYNEQFF.

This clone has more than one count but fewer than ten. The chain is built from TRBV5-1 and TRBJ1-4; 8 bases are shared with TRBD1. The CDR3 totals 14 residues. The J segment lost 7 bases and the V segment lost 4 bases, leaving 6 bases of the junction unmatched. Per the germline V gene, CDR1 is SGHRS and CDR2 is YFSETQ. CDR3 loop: CASSRGQGVEKLFF. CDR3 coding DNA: TGCGCCAGCAGCCGAGGACAGGGCGTTGAAAAACTGTTTTTT. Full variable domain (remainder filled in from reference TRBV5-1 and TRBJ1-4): KAGVTQTPRYLIKTRGQQVTLSCSPISGHRSVSWYQQTPGQGLQFLFEYFSETQRNKGNFPGRFSGRQFSNSRSEMNVSTLELGDSALYLCASSRGQGVEKLFFGSGTQLSVL.